Listed here are 25 T cell receptor beta chains from one sample, sequenced in a study of OX40 agonist ivuxolimab in advanced cancers. Sequencing was performed with immunoSEQ multiplex PCR; in TCRdb, only in-frame clones are kept and a portion is missing. The sample contains around 68,000 clones, less than 95% of which appear only once. This material consisted of CD4+ or CD8+ T cells sorted from blood, taken in a trial of the OX40 agonist ivuxolimab. These receptors originate from an adult with an advanced solid tumor such as melanoma, head and neck, liver or kidney cancer.

The chain is built from TRBV6-5 and TRBJ2-7, with D possibly called TRBD1 or TRBD2 (7 bases each). Deletions cut 8 bases from V and 8 bases from J, with 22 bases between. Germline V gene sequence: CDR1 MNHEY, CDR2 SVGAGI. The length of the CDR3 is 14 residues. The CDR3 sequence: CASGGGQSLKQQYF. The CDR3 DNA reads TGTGCCAGCGGGGGGGGACAGAGCCTTAAACAGCAGTACTTC.

The chain joins TRBV11-2 to TRBJ2-7; 9 nucleotides match TRBD1. The CDR3 is made up of 13 amino acids. The junction had 6 bases not matched to a gene; V was cut back by 5 bases and J by 7 bases. The germline V gene has CDR1 SGHAT and CDR2 FQNNGV. CDR3 protein: CASSPGQGREQYF. In DNA form, the CDR3 reads TGTGCCAGCAGCCCGGGACAGGGAAGAGAGCAGTACTTC.

CDR3 loop: CASSPGTGGYGYTF. The CDR3 DNA sequence: TGTGCCAGCAGCCCAGGGACAGGGGGCTATGGCTACACCTTC. V and J are TRBV7-9 and TRBJ1-2; 11 nucleotides match TRBD1. Germline values: CDR1 SEHNR, CDR2 FQNEAQ (reference sequence). V lost 5 bases and J lost 4; bases outside the gene matches: 3. This CDR3 is 14 amino acids long.

The chain carries TRBV10-3 and TRBJ2-1; 8 positions match TRBD2. The CDR3 is 15 amino acids. Looked up from germline, CDR1 is ENHRY and CDR2 is SYGVKD. Germline trimming cut 6 bases from V and 1 base from J; bases unmatched to any gene: 5. CDR3 bases: TGTGCCATCAGGCCTAGCGGGCCTTCCTACAATGAGCAGTTCTTC. Translating gives CAIRPSGPSYNEQFF.

This sequence joins TRBV30 and TRBJ2-5, with 11 bases matching TRBD1. The CDR3 extends over 14 amino acids. The V gene's germline CDR1 is GTSNPN and CDR2 SVGIG (reference sequence). The V and J ends lost 3 bases and 5 bases, in that order; junction bases with no gene match: 5. CDR3 loop: CAWRGQGAKETQYF. The CDR3 DNA follows: TGTGCCTGGAGAGGACAGGGGGCTAAGGAGACCCAGTACTTC.

Remarks on this clone: Other DNA sequences of this sample code for an identical CDR3. The V call is TRBV15, the J call TRBJ2-1; D possibly corresponds to TRBD2 (6 bases). V was clipped by 0 bases and J by 8 bases, with 14 bases between them. Per germline, CDR1 LNHNV and CDR2 YYDKDF (reference sequence). The CDR3 sequence is 15 residues long. The DNA of the CDR3 is TGTGCCACCAGCAGAGAGTTTCTGGGGACTTATGAGCAGTTCTTC. This encodes CATSREFLGTYEQFF.

The V gene is TRBV29-1, the J gene TRBJ2-7; the D gene could be TRBD1 or TRBD2 (6 bases each). The CDR3 runs 11 residues. V lost 5 bases to trimming and J lost 6 bases, with 11 bases between them. Germline CDR1 reads SQVTM; CDR2 reads ANQGSEA. CDR3 region: CSVSQGLEQYF. The CDR3 bases are TGCAGCGTTTCACAGGGACTCGAGCAGTACTTC.

The V call is TRBV30, the J call TRBJ1-6; possibly TRBD1 for D (5 bases). Germline assignment: CDR1 GTSNPN and CDR2 SVGIG (reference sequence). Trimming took 1 base from V and 0 from J, leaving 13 bases between them. The CDR3 is 17 residues long. DNA for the CDR3: TGTGCCTGGAGTGGCCGGGACGAATACTCCTATAATTCACCCCTCCACTTT. This translates into CAWSGRDEYSYNSPLHF.

The chain recombines TRBV30 with TRBJ1-2; 8 nucleotides match TRBD1. Unmatched junction bases numbered 12, after V lost 6 bases and J lost 3 bases. This CDR3 has 15 amino acids. Germline V gene data show CDR1 as GTSNPN and CDR2 as SVGIG (reference sequence). CDR3 protein: CACPGTGLNHYGYTF. The CDR3 DNA reads as TGTGCCTGCCCCGGGACAGGCTTGAATCACTATGGCTACACCTTC.

The J gene is TRBJ2-7, the V gene TRBV2; 7 nucleotides line up with TRBD1. The CDR3 totals 15 residues. Germline trimming cut 6 bases from V and 2 bases from J; bases unmatched to any gene: 10. Looked up from germline, CDR1 is SNHLY and CDR2 is FYNNEI. The CDR3 here is CASSYPSGTAYEQYF. The CDR3 bases are TGTGCCAGCAGCTATCCCTCCGGGACAGCCTACGAGCAGTACTTC. The full variable domain, completed using reference TRBV2 and TRBJ2-7, is EPEVTQTPSHQVTQMGQEVILRCVPISNHLYFYWYRQILGQKVEFLVSFYNNEISEKSEIFDDQFSVERPDGSNFTLKIRSTKLEDSAMYFCASSYPSGTAYEQYFGPGTRLTVT.

The V gene is TRBV9, the J gene TRBJ2-3, with 11 nucleotides matching TRBD2. The junction had 5 bases not matched to a gene; V was cut back by 6 bases and J by 2 bases. Germline V lookup: CDR1 SGDLS, CDR2 YYNGEE. The CDR3 length is 15 residues. The CDR3 DNA is TGTGCCAGCAATAGCGGGAGGGCAGACACAGATACGCAGTATTTT. Translating it yields CASNSGRADTDTQYF.

The V gene is TRBV19, the J gene TRBJ2-7; maybe TRBD1 (6 bases). The CDR3 totals 14 residues. Germline CDR1 LNHDA, CDR2 SQIVND (reference sequence). V lost 5 bases and J lost 1, with 12 bases in between. The CDR3 DNA is TGTGCCAGTAGTCCGGGACATTCGTCCTACGAGCAGTACTTC. Amino acids: CASSPGHSSYEQYF.

The V gene is TRBV2, the J gene TRBJ2-2; weak D call: TRBD2 (6 bases). CDR3 length equals 14 residues. Germline V gene data show CDR1 as SNHLY and CDR2 as FYNNEI. Trimming took 7 bases from V and 2 from J, leaving 11 bases between them. In DNA form, the CDR3 reads TGTGCCAGCATGGGGGGAATCAACACCGGGGAGCTGTTTTTT. The encoded protein is CASMGGINTGELFF. Full variable domain (missing parts from reference TRBV2 and TRBJ2-2): EPEVTQTPSHQVTQMGQEVILRCVPISNHLYFYWYRQILGQKVEFLVSFYNNEISEKSEIFDDQFSVERPDGSNFTLKIRSTKLEDSAMYFCASMGGINTGELFFGEGSRLTVL.

Details on this clone: The sample holds other DNA sequences that translate to the same CDR3. This sequence joins TRBV5-1 and TRBJ2-5; D ambiguous. CDR1 SGHRS and CDR2 YFSETQ come from the germline V gene. V shed 4 bases and J shed 1 base, with 2 bases lying between them. The CDR3 has 11 residues. For the CDR3, the DNA is TGCGCCAGCAGCAGCCAAGAGACCCAGTACTTC. It codes for CASSSQETQYF.

The chain joins TRBV5-6 to TRBJ1-6; perhaps TRBD1 as D (5 bases). Germline V CDR1 and CDR2: SGHDT, YYEEEE. V shed 0 bases and J shed 0 bases, with 7 bases lying between them. The CDR3 sequence is 16 residues long. CDR3 DNA sequence: TGTGCCAGCAGCTTGGAACAGGCCTCCTATAATTCACCCCTCCACTTT. Its translation is CASSLEQASYNSPLHF.

This sequence joins TRBV2 and TRBJ1-5; D is unclear. The CDR3 runs 16 residues. V was pared by 0 bases and J by 10 bases, with 19 bases between. Per germline, CDR1 SNHLY and CDR2 FYNNEI. Written as DNA, the CDR3 is TGTGCCAGCAGTGAAGCACTAGGACCCGGTATCAGCCCCCAGCATTTT. It codes for CASSEALGPGISPQHF. The full variable domain, rest sourced from reference TRBV2 and TRBJ1-5, is EPEVTQTPSHQVTQMGQEVILRCVPISNHLYFYWYRQILGQKVEFLVSFYNNEISEKSEIFDDQFSVERPDGSNFTLKIRSTKLEDSAMYFCASSEALGPGISPQHFGDGTRLSIL.

The CDR3 is CASSADPFLEQFF. The CDR3 bases are TGTGCCAGCAGCGCCGACCCTTTTTTAGAGCAGTTCTTC. The chain combines TRBV9 with TRBJ2-1, with D unresolved. V lost 3 bases and J 10 bases, leaving 14 bases between the germline ends. In germline, CDR1 is SGDLS, CDR2 YYNGEE. The length of the CDR3 is 13 residues.

On this clone itself: At one end, the junction sequence differs from germline, possibly due to a read error. The chain links TRBV7-3 to TRBJ2-2; D is possibly TRBD1 or TRBD2 (5 bases each). This CDR3 is built from 17 residues. Germline assignment: CDR1 SGHTA and CDR2 FQGTGA. CDR3 nucleotides: TGTGCCAGCAGCTACCTCGTGGGGCCACCGAACACCGGGGAGCTGCTTTTT. Its protein product is CASSYLVGPPNTGELLF.

This chain links TRBV7-8 with TRBJ1-5; no clear D gene. In germline, CDR1 is SGHVS, CDR2 FQNEAQ. CDR3 length: 15 residues. V was cut by 1 base and J by 0 bases, with 7 bases left in between. CDR3 DNA sequence: TGTGCCAGCAGCTTAGGTCAGTCTAGCAATCAGCCCCAGCATTTT. As protein: CASSLGQSSNQPQHF. Based on the CDR3 plus reference TRBV7-8 and TRBJ1-5, the full variable domain is GAGVSQSPRYKVAKRGQDVALRCDPISGHVSLFWYQQALGQGPEFLTYFQNEAQLDKSGLPSDRFFAERPEGSVSTLKIQRTQQEDSAVYLCASSLGQSSNQPQHFGDGTRLSIL.

The V gene is TRBV4-2, the J gene TRBJ2-7; TRBD2 might be the D (6 bases). V lost 0 bases and J 3 bases, leaving 12 bases between the germline ends. CDR1 is LGHNA and CDR2 is YNFKEQ in the germline V gene. This CDR3 has 15 amino acids. The CDR3 here is CASSQEGGAYYEQYF. Here the CDR3 DNA reads TGTGCCAGCAGCCAAGAGGGGGGAGCGTACTACGAGCAGTACTTC.

This chain connects TRBV19 to TRBJ1-2, with TRBD1 as a possible D gene (6 bases). CDR1 is LNHDA, CDR2 SQIVND, per germline (reference sequence). There are 17 residues in the CDR3. The V and J ends lost 7 bases and 3 bases respectively, with 24 bases between them. The CDR3 DNA follows: TGTGCCAGTATCCGCACGGTGGGGGCCCCAGCGGACTATGGCTACACCTTC. Translating gives CASIRTVGAPADYGYTF.

The rearrangement joins TRBV11-2 to TRBJ2-7; 9 bases match TRBD2. Germline V gives CDR1 SGHAT, CDR2 FQNNGV. The CDR3 is made up of 16 amino acids. Trimming cost V 2 bases and J 0 bases; bases outside gene matches: 5. In DNA form, the CDR3 reads TGTGCCAGCAGCTTAATGGCGGGGGGGCACTCCTACGAGCAGTACTTC. Protein: CASSLMAGGHSYEQYF.

The genes are TRBV6-5 and TRBJ2-2; TRBD1 aligns across 7 bases. Losses at the gene ends were 4 bases for V and 7 bases for J; bases not matched to a gene: 9. The germline V gene encodes CDR1 MNHEY and CDR2 SVGAGI. The CDR3 sequence is 15 residues long. CDR3 DNA: TGTGCCAGCAGTTTGACAGGGAGTTTGATCGGGGAGCTGTTTTTT. It yields the protein CASSLTGSLIGELFF.

The CDR3 nucleotides read TGTGCCTGGAGACGACAGGGCGGGGAGACCCAGTACTTC. This translates into CAWRRQGGETQYF. The rearrangement joins TRBV30 to TRBJ2-5, with 7 positions matching TRBD1. Trimming took 3 bases from V and 5 from J; bases not matched to a gene: 6. Germline assignment: CDR1 GTSNPN and CDR2 SVGIG (reference sequence). The CDR3 totals 13 residues.

The rearrangement uses TRBV6-1 and TRBJ1-5; D unresolved. CDR1 and CDR2 (germline): MNHNS, SASEGT. This CDR3 comprises 11 residues. The V gene lost 2 bases and the J gene lost 6 bases, with 2 bases spanning the gap. The CDR3 protein is CASSERQPQHF. CDR3 coding DNA: TGTGCCAGCAGTGAACGTCAGCCCCAGCATTTT.